Listed here are 6 T cell receptor beta chains from one sample, sequenced in a study of blood T cell repertoires in COVID-19. Clones were read by immunoSEQ multiplex PCR, and TCRdb kept only the in-frame ones, dropping some. The sample contains 80,000 to 95,000 clones, around 84% of which appear only once. The sample consisted of peripheral blood. These receptors were collected from a woman aged 80 or over in a cohort sampled during active or convalescent COVID-19.

The chain employs TRBV5-1 and TRBJ2-5; 9 nucleotides align to TRBD2. Trimming at V came to 0 bases and at J to 0 bases, leaving 3 bases not matched to a gene. CDR3 size: 16 residues. Germline lookup yields CDR1 SGHRS and CDR2 YFSETQ. The CDR3, as DNA: TGCGCCAGCAGCTTGGGGGGGACTAGCCACCAAGAGACCCAGTACTTC. Translating it yields CASSLGGTSHQETQYF.

In nucleotides, the CDR3 is TGTGCCAGCACCATACGCCGGACTAGCCAGGGCCAAGAGACCCAGTACTTC. Amino acid sequence: CASTIRRTSQGQETQYF. The chain combines TRBV11-2 with TRBJ2-5, with 8 bases fitting TRBD2. The CDR3 extends over 17 amino acids. The germline V gene has CDR1 SGHAT and CDR2 FQNNGV. After removal of 7 bases from V and 1 base from J, the junction contained 14 bases not matched to a gene.

The CDR3 reads CAWRRTENTEAFF. Written as DNA, the CDR3 is TGTGCCTGGAGGCGGACAGAGAACACTGAAGCTTTCTTT. The V call is TRBV30, the J call TRBJ1-1; the D gene is possibly TRBD1 (6 bases). V lost 3 bases to trimming and J lost 1 base, with 9 bases between them. This CDR3 has 13 amino acids. Germline V gene sequence: CDR1 GTSNPN, CDR2 SVGIG (reference sequence).

The chain uses TRBV6-5 and TRBJ1-2; D might be TRBD1 (6 bases). Trimming pared 7 bases from V and 2 bases from J, leaving 14 bases between. This CDR3 region has 14 residues. The germline gives CDR1 MNHEY, CDR2 SVGAGI. In DNA, the CDR3 is TGTGCCAGCACAGCAGGGGAGCCGAACTATGGCTACACCTTC. Protein: CASTAGEPNYGYTF.

This clone was counted a few times. The CDR3, as DNA: TGTGCCAGCTCACCGGGACAAGGGGCATATGGCTACACCTTC. Translating gives CASSPGQGAYGYTF. The chain has TRBV18 and TRBJ1-2, with D perhaps TRBD1 (6 bases). CDR1 is KGHSH, CDR2 LQKENI, per germline. The CDR3 length is 14 residues. Trimming took 3 bases from V and 5 from J, leaving 13 bases between them.

This clone has only one observation. The CDR3 DNA reads TGTGCCAGCTCACCGACTAGCGGGGCGCAAGAGACCCAGTACTTC. It yields the protein CASSPTSGAQETQYF. The chain joins TRBV18 to TRBJ2-5, with 11 bases matching TRBD2. This CDR3 region has 15 residues. The germline V gene encodes CDR1 KGHSH and CDR2 LQKENI. The trim removed 3 bases at V and 2 bases at J, leaving 2 bases unmatched. The full variable domain, completed using reference TRBV18 and TRBJ2-5, is NAGVMQNPRHLVRRRGQEARLRCSPMKGHSHVYWYRQLPEEGLKFMVYLQKENIIDESGMPKERFSAEFPKEGPSILRIQQVVRGDSAAYFCASSPTSGAQETQYFGPGTRLLVL.